A selection of T cell receptor beta chains follows, all from one sample in a study of blood T cell repertoires in COVID-19. Method: immunoSEQ multiplex PCR; TCRdb's copy keeps in-frame clones and lacks some. The sample yields about 230,000 clones, around 80% seen once. The sequenced sample consisted of peripheral blood. The receptors shown here come from a woman between 40 and 55 years old who had recovered from COVID-19. Each CDR3 is given with its conserved first and last residue. Fields, in order: CDR3 length, V gene, J gene, clone size, D gene, CDR3 DNA, CDR3 protein. A D gene is named only where the DNA matches it firmly. Some rows have no size entry. The others give once, few or many, or a class for an expanded clone.

len: 16; v_gene: TRBV7-2; j_gene: TRBJ2-7; abundance: -; d_gene: TRBD1; CDR3nt: TGTGCCAGCAGCCTGACCGGGACAGGGGTATTCTACGAGCAGTACTTC; CDR3aa: CASSLTGTGVFYEQYF
len: 11; v_gene: TRBV6-5; j_gene: TRBJ1-2; abundance: -; d_gene: -; CDR3nt: TGTGCCAGCAGGAACCGGGACTCTTTTTACTTC; CDR3aa: CASRNRDSFYF
len: 15; v_gene: TRBV27; j_gene: TRBJ1-2; abundance: -; d_gene: TRBD1; CDR3nt: TGTGCCAGCAGTCCATCAAGACAGGGGGCTTGGGGCTACACCTTC; CDR3aa: CASSPSRQGAWGYTF
len: 14; v_gene: TRBV19; j_gene: TRBJ2-2; abundance: -; d_gene: TRBD1; CDR3nt: TGTGCCAGTAGTTGGGACAGGGAAACCGGGGAGCTGTTTTTT; CDR3aa: CASSWDRETGELFF
len: 15; v_gene: TRBV18; j_gene: TRBJ1-1; abundance: -; d_gene: TRBD1; CDR3nt: TGTGCCAGCTCACTATCCAGGGGGCAGGGCACTGAAGCTTTCTTT; CDR3aa: CASSLSRGQGTEAFF
len: 14; v_gene: TRBV7-9; j_gene: TRBJ1-4; abundance: -; d_gene: TRBD1; CDR3nt: TGTGCCAGCAGCTTGGGACAGGGGTGGGAAAAACTGTTTTTT; CDR3aa: CASSLGQGWEKLFF
len: 15; v_gene: TRBV2; j_gene: TRBJ2-3; abundance: -; d_gene: -; CDR3nt: TGTGCCAGCATGGTGGAGATCTCCGGCTCGGATACGCAGTATTTT; CDR3aa: CASMVEISGSDTQYF
len: 17; v_gene: TRBV7-2; j_gene: TRBJ1-6; abundance: -; d_gene: -; CDR3nt: TGTGCCAGCAGCTTAGGAGACAGAGCTTCCTATAATTCACCCCTCCACTTT; CDR3aa: CASSLGDRASYNSPLHF
len: 17; v_gene: TRBV5-1; j_gene: TRBJ2-1; abundance: -; d_gene: TRBD2; CDR3nt: TGCGCCAGCAGGTACTTCTCGACTAGCGGGGGCTACAATGAGCAGTTCTTC; CDR3aa: CASRYFSTSGGYNEQFF
len: 16; v_gene: TRBV28; j_gene: TRBJ1-3; abundance: -; d_gene: TRBD1; CDR3nt: TGTGCCAGCAGTGCCTCGACAGGGGGCTCTGGAAACACCATATATTTT; CDR3aa: CASSASTGGSGNTIYF
len: 14; v_gene: TRBV5-8; j_gene: TRBJ2-3; abundance: -; d_gene: TRBD1; CDR3nt: TGTGCCAGCAGCCTGGGCCAACAGGGGTTTACGCAGTATTTT; CDR3aa: CASSLGQQGFTQYF
len: 14; v_gene: TRBV28; j_gene: TRBJ1-3; abundance: -; d_gene: -; CDR3nt: TGTGCCAGCAGTTTCCAGGGCGCAGGAAACACCATATATTTT; CDR3aa: CASSFQGAGNTIYF
len: 14; v_gene: TRBV11-2; j_gene: TRBJ2-7; abundance: once; d_gene: -; CDR3nt: TGTGCCAGCAGCGAGGGGAGGACCTCCTACGAGCAGTACTTC; CDR3aa: CASSEGRTSYEQYF
len: 14; v_gene: TRBV6-5; j_gene: TRBJ2-5; abundance: few; d_gene: TRBD2; CDR3nt: TGTGCCAGCAGCCCAGGGACTAGCTTGAAGACCCAGTACTTC; CDR3aa: CASSPGTSLKTQYF